The present TCR beta chain was sequenced within a study of shared clonotypes between healthy human individuals (dated by TCRdb to 2020 to 2022). For the study in its entirety: Three men and two women, aged 18 to 49 years, made up the cohort. For each donor, CD4 naive and CD4 memory were each run on three plates, CD8 naive on two plates, and CD8 memory on one plate. The study deeply sequenced blood TCR repertoires of five healthy adults to estimate repertoire size and the extent of clonotype sharing between individuals. To increase sequencing depth and limit assay-specific biases, different laboratories used diverse techniques to prepare libraries and sequence TCR repertoires. Each donor's leukapheresis produced roughly between roughly 0.94 and 9.5 billion PBMCs. Paper-wide results and their limitations: About 5% of naive CD4, 3.5% of naive CD8, approximately 2% of memory CD4, and about 0.4% of memory CD8 clonotypes were shared across four donors. Even with the large sequencing depth, rarefaction of the sorted-subset datasets indicated that sequencing was incomplete. Naive subsets generally had larger estimated clonotype richness than memory subsets. Because the study included a small number of donors, the genetic and exposure-history diversity represented was limited. Sampling was restricted to blood, and TCR repertoires in tissues likely differ from the TCR repertoires found in blood. Pairwise subsampling led to the expectation that sequencing depth would affect the degree of clonotype sharing among donors. Compared with non-shared clonotypes, the clonotypes found in all four sorted-subset donors had higher generation probabilities.

Using the deep immunoSEQ assay, TCR CDR3 regions were amplified from genomic DNA by multiplex PCR. For each cell subset, the extracted genomic DNA was distributed evenly across all wells of several immunoSEQ 96-well plates, and each plate served as one replicate. For sorted subsets, roughly 200 ng of genomic DNA, equivalent to roughly 30,000 T cell genomes, went into each replicate PCR. The purified libraries were quantified using a Qubit 3.0 fluorometer, sized with a Bioanalyzer 2100, and then quantified again using the KAPA Library Quantification kit. A separate single-read 150-cycle Illumina NextSeq 550 flow cell was used to sequence each immunoSEQ 96-well plate. Per the authors' processing: Because the immunoSEQ output included only junctional sequences and no quality scores, the filtering could not be the same as the filtering used for full-length reads. To assign V/J genes and CDR3, sequences were annotated using PyIR, a Python wrapper for IgBLAST v1.9, with IMGT germline references. Any read was removed if the V/J assignment was weak (E-value above 1e-6), the CDR3 was missing, or the read contained stop codons, out-of-frame junctions, or ambiguous translated residues. A V3J clonotype was defined by an identical inferred V gene, J gene, and CDR3 amino acid sequence. The percentage overlap between two repertoires was calculated by dividing the number of shared unique clonotypes by the size of the smaller repertoire. Richness of each repertoire was evaluated using RTK rarefaction, the Chao1 estimator, and Recon v2.1 estimates of unobserved clonotypes. OLGA was used to compute generation probabilities for all TCRbeta clonotypes that the gDNA method yielded from a few donors. Held by TCRdb, this immuneACCESS table contains in-frame sequences only and omits some clones. Under half of the omission traces to an unresolved V gene where checked; the cause of the rest is unknown. The V and J calls and clone size are taken from that table; D and trimming were inferred from the DNA. This sample is represented by about 2.5 million clones; 80% to 95% of them were singletons. Clones ranked in the top ten supply approximately 0.39% of the sample.

Notes on this clone: This receptor's antigen is unknown. Within one base of it there is no much larger clone, and no base qualities were kept.

The CDR3 has 14 amino acids, counting the end cysteine and phenylalanine. Kept here is only the CDR3 DNA, which spans 42 bases and is read in frame from base 1. CDR1 and CDR2 were assigned from the germline V gene (reference sequence) as SEHNR and FQNEAQ. A distance of 9 bases separates the germline ends of V and J, which lose 1 base and 3 bases respectively. Donors were healthy HIV-negative adults with no recently reported acute infections or vaccinations. Only Caucasian adults living in Nashville, Tennessee, USA were represented among the donors. Magnetic negative selection was used to enrich CD4+ T cells, after which naive cells were positively selected on CD45RA and the negative fraction became the memory subset. After blood collection by leukapheresis, PBMCs were isolated using Ficoll-Histopaque density gradient centrifugation and then cryopreserved in the vapor phase of liquid nitrogen. Analytical flow cytometry was used to check the purity and quantity of every magnetically sorted T cell population. Each sorted fraction had its genomic DNA isolated and then quantified by UV absorbance on a Nanodrop 2000c.

The sequence came from a man between 18 and 29 years old in good health. Some clones in this sample may be carry-over from other donors' samples. The chain is assembled from TRBV7-9 and TRBJ2-5, with the identity of the D gene unclear. Sequencing used naive CD4+ T cells from PBMCs. The cell subset or site label for this specimen denotes: CD45RA+ positively selected. The encoded CDR3 is CASSLGYSEETQYF. The DNA sequence follows: TGTGCCAGCAGCTTAGGCTACTCCGAAGAGACCCAGTACTTC.